The 9 T cell receptor beta chains below come from one sample, sequenced in a study of T cells expressing NK-cell markers. TCRdb reprocessed the 5' RACE reads, with one entry per CDR3 protein and no DNA. In total, the table holds about 450,000 distinct CDR3 sequences. Sequences were obtained from blood T cells: a sorted CD56 or NKG2C T cell subset, CD4+ or CD8+ T cells, or bulk PBMC T cells (not recorded which). The origin of the receptors is a woman between 18 and 70 years old in good health.

The rearrangement uses TRBV5-1 and TRBJ2-6; the D call from TCRdb, TRBD1, cannot be confirmed without DNA. The length of the CDR3 is 15 residues. Germline CDR1 SGHRS, CDR2 YFSETQ. The CDR3 protein is CASSLGPAGANVLTF.

This chain connects TRBV28 to TRBJ1-2; the D gene TCRdb calls, TRBD1, cannot be checked with no DNA. The germline CDR1 and CDR2 sequences are MDHEN and SYDVKM. The CDR3 has 16 residues. The CDR3 loop reads CASSLRIRTGIHGYTF.

The gene calls are TRBV29-1 and TRBJ2-7. The CDR3 length is 11 residues. The germline CDR1 and CDR2 sequences are SQVTM and ANQGSEA. CDR3 in amino acids: CSVGWDYEQYF.

The rearrangement uses TRBV2 and TRBJ2-5; lacking DNA, the TRBD2 call made by TCRdb goes unchecked. The CDR3 loop spans 13 amino acids. Germline-derived CDR1 and CDR2 are SNHLY and FYNNEI. This chain's CDR3 is CASGSGGAETQYF.

The chain joins TRBV7-2 to TRBJ1-1. The CDR3 runs 15 residues. CDR1 and CDR2 (germline): SGHTA, FQGNSA. The CDR3 spells CASSLVVGRHTEAFF.

The chain carries TRBV6-5 and TRBJ2-3. Germline CDR1 reads MNHEY; CDR2 reads SVGAGI. The CDR3 is made up of 12 amino acids. The CDR3 sequence: CASSYDRGTQYF.

This CDR3 reads CASSLGWVGTDTQYF. The chain carries TRBV11-3 and TRBJ2-3. Germline assignment: CDR1 SGHNT and CDR2 YENEEA. The CDR3 is 15 amino acids. Filled out from reference TRBV11-3 and TRBJ2-3, the complete variable domain reads EAGVVQSPRYKIIEKKQPVAFWCNPISGHNTLYWYLQNLGQGPELLIRYENEEAVDDSQLPKDRFSAERLKGVDSTLKIQPAELGDSAVYLCASSLGWVGTDTQYFGPGTRLTVL.

The chain combines TRBV12-3 or TRBV12-4 with TRBJ1-2; TCRdb calls TRBD1, which cannot be checked without DNA. The CDR3 spans 12 residues. CDR3 in amino acids: CASSSWGYGYTF.

V and J are TRBV4-1 and TRBJ2-6; with no DNA, the TCRdb D assignment of TRBD1 cannot be verified. Germline V gene data show CDR1 as MGHRA and CDR2 as YSYEKL. The CDR3 runs to 15 residues. The CDR3 sequence is CASSDRGSGANVLTF.